This T cell receptor (beta chain) was sequenced during a study of blood T cell repertoires in COVID-19. Across the study: Acute-phase and convalescent COVID-19 samples originated in the United States, Italy and Spain. T cells, B-cell-depleted T cells, or PBMCs supplied cDNA or gDNA.

Original processing methods: Reference gene primers were amplified, and this amplification served to estimate nucleated cell counts. Generated by immunoSEQ multiplex PCR, the TCRdb table keeps only in-frame clones and is missing some. V and J calls and clone size follow that table, whereas D and trimming were derived from the DNA. The sample shows under 35,000 clones, 75% to 90% of them seen only once. The TCR sequence derives from a man aged 55-75 years with active COVID-19. Sequencing input: peripheral blood.

The CDR3 region is CSASSRGQGRDEQYF. The CDR3 region has the DNA TGCAGTGCTAGTAGTAGGGGACAGGGTCGCGACGAGCAGTACTTC. The chain joins TRBV20-1 to TRBJ2-7; the match to TRBD1 covers 9 bases. Germline V gene data show CDR1 as DFQATT and CDR2 as SNEGSKA (reference sequence). This CDR3 spans 15 amino acids. V lost 3 bases and J lost 5; bases outside the gene matches: 11.